The clone carrying this T cell receptor beta chain is medium-sized within its sample. The data derive from a study of molecular identifiers for immune sequencing clone quantification. One entry per CDR3 protein, called by TCRdb with MiXCR from the PCR reads. The repertoire holds 9,500 to 15,000 distinct CDR3 sequences, with roughly 16% as singletons. This clonotype was sampled from a human donor in good health. Some libraries in this study had Jurkat cell RNA spiked in. Specimen: naive CD8+ T cells from blood, with Jurkat cell RNA spiked in. As for subset: FACS-sorted CD8+CD4-CCR7+CD45RA+ naive T cells.

CDR3 protein: CASSQESTSGRGEQFF. The CDR3 bases are TGCGCCAGCAGCCAAGAGAGTACTAGCGGGAGGGGAGAGCAGTTCTTC. The chain uses TRBV4-1 and TRBJ2-1, with 13 bases matching TRBD2. Germline V gene data show CDR1 as MGHRA and CDR2 as YSYEKL. CDR3 length: 16 residues. V trimming: 0 bases; J trimming: 10 bases; junction bases outside the gene matches: 6.